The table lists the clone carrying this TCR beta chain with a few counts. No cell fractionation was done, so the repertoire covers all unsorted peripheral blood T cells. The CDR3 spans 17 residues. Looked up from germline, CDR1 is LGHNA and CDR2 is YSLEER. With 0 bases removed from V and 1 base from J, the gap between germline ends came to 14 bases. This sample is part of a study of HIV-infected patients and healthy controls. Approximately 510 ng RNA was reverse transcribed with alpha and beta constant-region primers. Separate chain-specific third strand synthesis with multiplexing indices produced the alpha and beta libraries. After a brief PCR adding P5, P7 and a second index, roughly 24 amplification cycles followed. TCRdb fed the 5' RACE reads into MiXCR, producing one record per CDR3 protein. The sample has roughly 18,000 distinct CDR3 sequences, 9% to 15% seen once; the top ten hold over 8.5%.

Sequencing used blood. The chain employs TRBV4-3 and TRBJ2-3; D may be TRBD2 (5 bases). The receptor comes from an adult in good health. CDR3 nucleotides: TGCGCCAGCAGCCAAGATCGGAGGCGGCGGGGCACAGATACGCAGTATTTT. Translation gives CASSQDRRRRGTDTQYF.